The clone carrying this T cell receptor beta chain has a count of ten or more. These data belong to a study of T-cell reconstitution after alpha-beta-depleted transplantation in children. Unique molecular identifiers were used in preparing the TCRbeta library. TCRdb independently ran MiXCR on the PCR reads; one entry per CDR3 protein. The sample holds a few hundred thousand distinct CDR3 sequences, about 20% seen once. The CDR3 length is 13 residues. V lost 0 bases and J lost 0, with 3 bases in between. Germline V gene lookup returns CDR1 SGHRS and CDR2 YFSETQ. The specimen was PBMCs from the stem cell graft donor, collected from the stem cell graft. This TCR derives from a human donor who donated a stem cell graft to a child with acute myeloid leukemia. The rearrangement joins TRBV5-1 to TRBJ1-1; unclear D gene. CDR3 bases: TGCGCCAGCAGCTTGGAGGTGAACACTGAAGCTTTCTTT. Protein sequence: CASSLEVNTEAFF.